This T cell receptor beta chain is from a study of T-cell memory formation after mild COVID-19. As to this clonotype: Antigen: not known.

Germline V gene data show CDR1 as LGHDT and CDR2 as YNNKEL (reference sequence). V lost 1 base and J lost 0, with 4 bases in between. The CDR3 consists of 14 residues. Study-level results: Those CD4+ clones that contracted were mainly in CM and EM (CD8+ ones in EMRA).

TCRdb re-called the 5' RACE reads with MiXCR, one entry per CDR3 protein. The profile shows approximately 50,000 distinct CDR3 sequences, 12% of them singletons. The gene calls are TRBV3-1 and TRBJ1-3; D gene unclear. This clonotype originated in a man between 18 and 29 years old who had mild COVID-19 (a few samples of this study predate the infection). Cell type and time point are not known. Sequenced material: PBMCs or a T cell subset sorted from them (not recorded which). CDR3 DNA: TGTGCCAGCAGCCAAGGAAACTCTGGAAACACCATATATTTT. It translates to CASSQGNSGNTIYF.